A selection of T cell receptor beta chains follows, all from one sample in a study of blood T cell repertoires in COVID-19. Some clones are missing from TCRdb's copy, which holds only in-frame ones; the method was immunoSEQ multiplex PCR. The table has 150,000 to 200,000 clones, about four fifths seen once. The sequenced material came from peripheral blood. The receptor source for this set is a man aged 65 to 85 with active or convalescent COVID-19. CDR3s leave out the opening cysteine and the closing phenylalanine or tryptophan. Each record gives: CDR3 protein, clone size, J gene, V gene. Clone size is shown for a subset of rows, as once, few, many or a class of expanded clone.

ASSPPRGSGGVEQY | once | TRBJ2-7 | TRBV7-2
ASSSSGTRQNTEQF | . | TRBJ2-1 | TRBV6-6
ASSLGQIATNEKLF | . | TRBJ1-4 | TRBV5-1
ASSLVEGGQY | . | TRBJ2-7 | TRBV7-9
ASSSIGGINYGYT | once | TRBJ1-2 | TRBV5-6
ASSAPGLSTDTQY | . | TRBJ2-3 | TRBV7-9
ASSPGGPLLNEAF | once | TRBJ1-1 | TRBV5-1
ASTWTGNNEQF | once | TRBJ2-1 | TRBV6-5
ASSLTNSGQETQY | few | TRBJ2-5 | TRBV7-8
ASKETGTSGYT | once | TRBJ1-2 | TRBV19
ASSTRDPGNTIY | . | TRBJ1-3 | TRBV5-8
ASSSGILVATGELF | many | TRBJ2-2 | TRBV9
ASSHEQGAQETQY | . | TRBJ2-5 | TRBV7-2
ASSPDQAEQY | few | TRBJ2-7 | TRBV5-1
ASSLTGAQPQH | . | TRBJ1-5 | TRBV6-6
ASRNTGVGYT | . | TRBJ1-2 | TRBV6-5
ASSHRRDRDTEAF | . | TRBJ1-1 | TRBV4-1
ASSATGAGKAF | . | TRBJ1-1 | TRBV12-3/TRBV12-4
ASSSSEGRETQY | . | TRBJ2-5 | TRBV5-1
ASSEPGTYGYT | . | TRBJ1-2 | TRBV2
ASSSGLGGFYGYT | few | TRBJ1-2 | TRBV7-2
ASSIGPSGYEQY | . | TRBJ2-7 | TRBV19
ASSLAPGSTDTQY | . | TRBJ2-3 | TRBV5-1